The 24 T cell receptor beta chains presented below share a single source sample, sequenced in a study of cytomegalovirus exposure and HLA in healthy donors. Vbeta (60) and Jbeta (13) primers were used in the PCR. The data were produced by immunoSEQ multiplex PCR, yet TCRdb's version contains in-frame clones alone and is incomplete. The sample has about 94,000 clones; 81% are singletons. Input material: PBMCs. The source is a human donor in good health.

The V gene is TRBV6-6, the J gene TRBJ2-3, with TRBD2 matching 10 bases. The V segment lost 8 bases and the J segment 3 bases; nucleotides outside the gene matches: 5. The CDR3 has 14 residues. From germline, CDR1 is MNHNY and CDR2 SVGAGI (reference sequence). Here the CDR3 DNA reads TGTGCCAGCGCCGGGACTAGCGCTACAGATACGCAGTATTTT. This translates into CASAGTSATDTQYF.

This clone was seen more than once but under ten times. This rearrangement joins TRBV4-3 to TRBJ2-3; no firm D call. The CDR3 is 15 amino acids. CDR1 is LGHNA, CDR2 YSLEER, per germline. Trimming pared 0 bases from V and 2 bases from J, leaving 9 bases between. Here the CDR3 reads CASSQDWAITDTQYF. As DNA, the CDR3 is TGCGCCAGCAGCCAAGATTGGGCCATCACAGATACGCAGTATTTT.

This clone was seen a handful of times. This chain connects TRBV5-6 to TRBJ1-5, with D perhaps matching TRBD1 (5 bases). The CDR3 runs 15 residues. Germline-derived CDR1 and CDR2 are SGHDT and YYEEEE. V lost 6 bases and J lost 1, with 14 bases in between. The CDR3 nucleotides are TGTGCCAGCACCCTCTCAGGGTACAGCAATCAGCCCCAGCATTTT. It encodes CASTLSGYSNQPQHF.

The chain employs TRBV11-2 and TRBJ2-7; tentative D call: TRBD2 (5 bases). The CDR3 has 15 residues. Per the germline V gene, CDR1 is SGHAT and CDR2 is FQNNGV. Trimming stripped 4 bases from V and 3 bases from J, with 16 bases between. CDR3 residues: CASSSQSPAGYEQYF. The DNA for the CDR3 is TGTGCCAGCAGCTCCCAATCTCCCGCGGGCTACGAGCAGTACTTC.

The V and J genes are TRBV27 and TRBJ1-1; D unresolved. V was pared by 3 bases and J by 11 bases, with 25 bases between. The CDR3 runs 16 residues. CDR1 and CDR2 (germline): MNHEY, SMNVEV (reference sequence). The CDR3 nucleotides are TGTGCCAGCAGTTTTTACCCACGTGGCCATGTCACGGAGGCTTTCTTT. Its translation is CASSFYPRGHVTEAFF.

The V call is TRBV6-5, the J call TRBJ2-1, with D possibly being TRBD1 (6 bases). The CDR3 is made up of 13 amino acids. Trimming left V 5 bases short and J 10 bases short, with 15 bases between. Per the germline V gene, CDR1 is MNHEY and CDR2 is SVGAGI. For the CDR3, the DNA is TGTGCCAGCAGTCAAGAATGGGGGCACGAGCAGTTCTTC. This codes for CASSQEWGHEQFF.

Here the CDR3 reads CSVEGGQGTFF. In DNA form, the CDR3 reads TGCAGCGTTGAGGGCGGACAGGGGACTTTCTTT. The chain is built from TRBV29-1 and TRBJ1-1; 9 positions agree with TRBD1. CDR1 and CDR2 from the germline V gene are SQVTM and ANQGSEA. V shed 3 bases, J shed 12 bases, and the junction held 5 bases outside the gene matches. This CDR3 has 11 residues.

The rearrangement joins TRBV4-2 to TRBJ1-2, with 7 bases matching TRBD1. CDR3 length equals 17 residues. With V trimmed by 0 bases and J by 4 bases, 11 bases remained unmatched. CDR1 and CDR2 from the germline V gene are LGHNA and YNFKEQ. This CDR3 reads CASSQDPSGTAVYGYTF. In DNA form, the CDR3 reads TGTGCCAGCAGCCAAGATCCGTCCGGGACAGCAGTCTATGGCTACACCTTC.

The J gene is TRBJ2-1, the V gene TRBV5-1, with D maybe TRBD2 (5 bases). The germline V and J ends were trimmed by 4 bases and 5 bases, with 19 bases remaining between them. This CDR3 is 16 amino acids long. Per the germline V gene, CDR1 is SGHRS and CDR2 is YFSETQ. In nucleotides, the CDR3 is TGCGCCAGCAGCCCTACTGTAACGGGAACCAACAATGAGCAGTTCTTC. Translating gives CASSPTVTGTNNEQFF.

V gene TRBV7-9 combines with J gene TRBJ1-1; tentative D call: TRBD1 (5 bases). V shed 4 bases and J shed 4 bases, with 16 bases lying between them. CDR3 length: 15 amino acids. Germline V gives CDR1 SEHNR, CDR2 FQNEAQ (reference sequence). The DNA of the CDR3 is TGTGCCAGCAGCTCCCACCTGGGGGAGGGCACTGAAGCTTTCTTT. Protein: CASSSHLGEGTEAFF. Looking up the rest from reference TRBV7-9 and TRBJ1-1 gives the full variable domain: DTGVSQNPRHKITKRGQNVTFRCDPISEHNRLYWYRQTLGQGPEFLTYFQNEAQLEKSRLLSDRFSAERPKGSFSTLEIQRTEQGDSAMYLCASSSHLGEGTEAFFGQGTRLTVV.

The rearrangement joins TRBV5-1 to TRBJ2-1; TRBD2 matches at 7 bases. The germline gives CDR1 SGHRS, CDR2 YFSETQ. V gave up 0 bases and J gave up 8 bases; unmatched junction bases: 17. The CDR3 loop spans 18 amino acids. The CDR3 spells CASSLAGTGTTTSHEQFF. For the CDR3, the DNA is TGCGCCAGCAGCTTGGCCGGTACCGGGACTACCACCTCCCATGAGCAGTTCTTC. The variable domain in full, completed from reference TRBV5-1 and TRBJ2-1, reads KAGVTQTPRYLIKTRGQQVTLSCSPISGHRSVSWYQQTPGQGLQFLFEYFSETQRNKGNFPGRFSGRQFSNSRSEMNVSTLELGDSALYLCASSLAGTGTTTSHEQFFGPGTRLTVL.

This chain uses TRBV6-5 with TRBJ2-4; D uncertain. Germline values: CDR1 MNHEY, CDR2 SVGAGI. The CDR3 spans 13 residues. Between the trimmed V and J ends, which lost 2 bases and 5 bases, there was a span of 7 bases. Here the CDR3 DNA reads TGTGCCAGCAGTTACGGCAGTGAAAACATTCAGTACTTC. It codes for CASSYGSENIQYF.

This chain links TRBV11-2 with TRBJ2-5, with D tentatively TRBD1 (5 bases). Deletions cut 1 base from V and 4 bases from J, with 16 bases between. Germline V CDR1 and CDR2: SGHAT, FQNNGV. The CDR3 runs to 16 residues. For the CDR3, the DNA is TGTGCCAGCAGCTTAGGAGATGGGCTAACAGGAGAGACCCAGTACTTC. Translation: CASSLGDGLTGETQYF.

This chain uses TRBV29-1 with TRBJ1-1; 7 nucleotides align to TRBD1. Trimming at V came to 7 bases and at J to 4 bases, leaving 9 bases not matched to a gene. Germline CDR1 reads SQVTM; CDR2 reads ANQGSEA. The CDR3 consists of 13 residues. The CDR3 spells CSGRTGAATEAFF. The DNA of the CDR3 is TGCAGCGGAAGGACAGGCGCAGCCACTGAAGCTTTCTTT.

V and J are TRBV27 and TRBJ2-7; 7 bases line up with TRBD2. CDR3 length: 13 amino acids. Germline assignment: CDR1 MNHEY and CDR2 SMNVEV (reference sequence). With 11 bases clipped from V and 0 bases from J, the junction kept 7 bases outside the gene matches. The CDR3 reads CACGLGDSYEQYF. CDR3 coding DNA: TGTGCCTGCGGACTAGGGGACTCCTACGAGCAGTACTTC.

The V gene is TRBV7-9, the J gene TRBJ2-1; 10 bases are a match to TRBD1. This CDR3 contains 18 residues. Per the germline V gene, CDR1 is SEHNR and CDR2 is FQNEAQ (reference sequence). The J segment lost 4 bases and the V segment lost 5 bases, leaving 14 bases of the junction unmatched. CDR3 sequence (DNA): TGTGCCAGCAGCCAACGACAGGGGGCCCACCTAGTTTACAATGAGCAGTTCTTC. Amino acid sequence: CASSQRQGAHLVYNEQFF.

CDR3 sequence (DNA): TGTGCCAGCTCACCACTCCAGGTCAGGGGGAGAAGAATCCCTGAAGCTTTCTTT. It codes for CASSPLQVRGRRIPEAFF. The V gene is TRBV18, the J gene TRBJ1-1; 7 bases align to TRBD1. Germline CDR1 reads KGHSH; CDR2 reads LQKENI. The V segment lost 1 base and the J segment 6 bases; nucleotides outside the gene matches: 17. CDR3 length: 18 residues. Full variable domain (missing parts from reference TRBV18 and TRBJ1-1): NAGVMQNPRHLVRRRGQEARLRCSPMKGHSHVYWYRQLPEEGLKFMVYLQKENIIDESGMPKERFSAEFPKEGPSILRIQQVVRGDSAAYFCASSPLQVRGRRIPEAFFGQGTRLTVV.

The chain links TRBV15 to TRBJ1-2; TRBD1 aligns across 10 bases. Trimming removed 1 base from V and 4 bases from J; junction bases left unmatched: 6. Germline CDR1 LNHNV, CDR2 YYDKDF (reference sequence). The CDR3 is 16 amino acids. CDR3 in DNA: TGTGCCACCAGCAGAGGGACAGGGGGTCGGCCCTATGGCTACACCTTC. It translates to CATSRGTGGRPYGYTF. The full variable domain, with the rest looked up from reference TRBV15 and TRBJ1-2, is DAMVIQNPRYQVTQFGKPVTLSCSQTLNHNVMYWYQQKSSQAPKLLFHYYDKDFNNEADTPDNFQSRRPNTSFCFLDIRSPGLGDTAMYLCATSRGTGGRPYGYTFGSGTRLTVV.

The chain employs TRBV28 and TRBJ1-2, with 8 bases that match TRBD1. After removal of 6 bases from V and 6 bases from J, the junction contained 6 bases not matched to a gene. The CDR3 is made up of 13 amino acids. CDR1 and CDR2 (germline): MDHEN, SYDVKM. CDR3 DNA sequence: TGTGCCAGCAGGCGCCAGGGGGCGAATGGCTACACCTTC. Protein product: CASRRQGANGYTF.

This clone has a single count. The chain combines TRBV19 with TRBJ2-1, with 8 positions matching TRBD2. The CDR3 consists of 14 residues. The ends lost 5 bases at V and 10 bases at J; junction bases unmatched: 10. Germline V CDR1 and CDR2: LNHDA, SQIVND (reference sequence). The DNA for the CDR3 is TGTGCCAGTAGTGAGACGGGAGGGTCTAGGGAGCAGTTCTTC. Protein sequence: CASSETGGSREQFF.

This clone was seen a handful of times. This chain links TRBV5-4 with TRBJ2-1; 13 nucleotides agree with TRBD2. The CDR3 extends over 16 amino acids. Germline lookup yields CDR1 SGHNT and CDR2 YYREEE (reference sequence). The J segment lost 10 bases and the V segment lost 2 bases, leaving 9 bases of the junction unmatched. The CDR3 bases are TGTGCCAGCAGCTTTCCACTAGCGGGGGGGCTAGGGGAGCAGTTCTTC. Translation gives CASSFPLAGGLGEQFF.

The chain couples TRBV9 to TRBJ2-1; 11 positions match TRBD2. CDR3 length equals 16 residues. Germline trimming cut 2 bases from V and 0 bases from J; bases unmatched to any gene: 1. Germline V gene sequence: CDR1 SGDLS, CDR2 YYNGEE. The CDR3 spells CASSVSGGGSYNEQFF. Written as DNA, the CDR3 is TGTGCCAGCAGCGTTAGCGGGGGGGGCTCCTACAATGAGCAGTTCTTC.

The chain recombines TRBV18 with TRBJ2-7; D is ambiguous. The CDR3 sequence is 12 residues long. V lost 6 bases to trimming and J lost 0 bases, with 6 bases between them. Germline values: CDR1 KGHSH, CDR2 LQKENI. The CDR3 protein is CASSPNSYEQYF. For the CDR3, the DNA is TGTGCCAGCTCCCCTAACTCCTACGAGCAGTACTTC.

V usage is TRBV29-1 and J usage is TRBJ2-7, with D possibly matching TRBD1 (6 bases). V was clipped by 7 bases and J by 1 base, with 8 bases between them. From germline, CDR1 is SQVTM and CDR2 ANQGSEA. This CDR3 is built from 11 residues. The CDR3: CSGGQSYEQYF. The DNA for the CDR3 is TGCAGCGGAGGACAGTCCTACGAGCAGTACTTC.